Each of the 31 T cell receptor beta chains below was sequenced from the same sample in a study of beta chain features in type 1 diabetes. The study's findings and limits: Researchers report that Type 1 diabetes patients had moderately but significantly shorter TCRB CDR3s across all four CD4+ subsets.

The antigens of these receptors remain unknown. The whole isolated RNA underwent reverse transcription, so sequencing captured expressed TCRB transcripts. The assay was immunoSEQ multiplex PCR, and TCRdb's table has in-frame clones only and misses some. The sample shows around 280,000 clones, over 14% of them seen only once. Sequencing was done on a sample of naive CD4+ T cells from blood. All receptors come from a man aged 18-30 years with type 1 diabetes.

This clone was counted between two and nine times. This chain uses TRBV28 with TRBJ2-3; D call uncertain. Trimming pared 6 bases from V and 2 bases from J, leaving 9 bases between. Germline CDR1 reads MDHEN; CDR2 reads SYDVKM. The length of the CDR3 is 13 residues. CDR3 region: CASRNRATDTQYF. The DNA for the CDR3 is TGTGCCAGCAGGAACAGAGCCACAGATACGCAGTATTTT. The full variable domain, in which reference TRBV28 and TRBJ2-3 provide the parts outside the CDR3, is DVKVTQSSRYLVKRTGEKVFLECVQDMDHENMFWYRQDPGLGLRLIYFSYDVKMKEKGDIPEGYSVSREKKERFSLILESASTNQTSMYLCASRNRATDTQYFGPGTRLTVL.

This chain joins TRBV30 and TRBJ2-7; D gene unclear. This CDR3 contains 14 residues. The germline V and J ends were trimmed by 0 bases and 2 bases, with 11 bases remaining between them. Germline V gene sequence: CDR1 GTSNPN, CDR2 SVGIG (reference sequence). The CDR3 reads CAWSVSVTPYEQYF. CDR3 coding DNA: TGTGCCTGGAGTGTAAGCGTGACCCCCTACGAGCAGTACTTC.

This clone was observed a few times. The chain carries TRBV2 and TRBJ1-1; 8 nucleotides line up with TRBD1. V lost 8 bases to trimming and J lost 6 bases; unmatched junction nucleotides: 5. Germline CDR1 and CDR2: SNHLY and FYNNEI. This CDR3 spans 12 amino acids. CDR3 DNA sequence: TGTGCCAGCGACAGGGGAAGGTCTGAAGCTTTCTTT. Its protein product is CASDRGRSEAFF.

This clone was seen only a few times. This chain joins TRBV7-9 and TRBJ2-7; D remains unclear. The germline CDR1 and CDR2 sequences are SEHNR and FQNEAQ (reference sequence). This CDR3 contains 14 residues. V gave up 5 bases and J gave up 3 bases, with 14 bases separating them. Written as DNA, the CDR3 is TGTGCCAGCAGCCTGAATACAGTACACTACGAGCAGTACTTC. Residues: CASSLNTVHYEQYF. Filled out from reference TRBV7-9 and TRBJ2-7, the complete variable domain reads DTGVSQNPRHKITKRGQNVTFRCDPISEHNRLYWYRQTLGQGPEFLTYFQNEAQLEKSRLLSDRFSAERPKGSFSTLEIQRTEQGDSAMYLCASSLNTVHYEQYFGPGTRLTVT.

V usage is TRBV15 and J usage is TRBJ2-1; D gene unclear. V was pared by 1 base and J by 9 bases, with 7 bases between. The CDR3 is made up of 12 amino acids. Looked up from germline, CDR1 is LNHNV and CDR2 is YYDKDF (reference sequence). This CDR3 reads CATSRGPGEQFF. CDR3 in DNA: TGTGCCACCAGCAGAGGGCCTGGTGAGCAGTTCTTC.

The rearrangement uses TRBV7-2 and TRBJ2-6, with 10 bases lining up with TRBD2. This CDR3 has 17 amino acids. Trimming at V came to 5 bases and at J to 4 bases, leaving 8 bases not matched to a gene. The germline gives CDR1 SGHTA, CDR2 FQGNSA. In nucleotides, the CDR3 is TGTGCCAGCAGCCGAGCGGGAGGGCCGTCAGGGGCCAACGTCCTGACTTTC. It is translated as CASSRAGGPSGANVLTF.

The genes are TRBV29-1 and TRBJ1-1; D gene uncertain. The V end was cut by 5 bases, the J end by 1 base, with 5 bases between. From germline, CDR1 is SQVTM and CDR2 ANQGSEA. The CDR3 sequence is 11 residues long. CDR3 bases: TGCAGCGTTCGTCCGAACACTGAAGCTTTCTTT. It specifies CSVRPNTEAFF.

In its sample, this clone was seen a few times. Additional DNA sequences in this sample encode the identical CDR3. This chain joins TRBV5-6 and TRBJ2-5; D gene unclear. This CDR3 has 13 residues. V was trimmed by 0 bases and J by 5 bases, leaving 8 bases between them. Germline CDR1 reads SGHDT; CDR2 reads YYEEEE. CDR3 loop: CASSLAGLETQYF. CDR3 coding DNA: TGTGCCAGCAGCTTGGCCGGGTTGGAGACCCAGTACTTC.

This clone was detected a few times. V gene TRBV5-4 combines with J gene TRBJ1-2; the D gene is possibly TRBD1 (5 bases). Trimming shortened V by 2 bases and J by 8 bases, and 13 bases separated the two germline ends. Germline assignment: CDR1 SGHNT and CDR2 YYREEE (reference sequence). This CDR3 comprises 13 residues. CDR3 loop: CASSFPGRRGYTF. CDR3 nucleotides: TGTGCCAGCAGCTTTCCAGGGCGACGGGGCTACACCTTC.

V and J are TRBV7-8 and TRBJ2-7, with TRBD2 matching 8 bases. V lost 10 bases to trimming and J lost 6 bases; unmatched junction nucleotides: 14. This CDR3 region has 14 residues. The germline V gene encodes CDR1 SGHVS and CDR2 FQNEAQ. The CDR3 loop reads CANAAMGLGGEQYF. CDR3 in DNA: TGTGCCAACGCGGCTATGGGACTAGGGGGCGAGCAGTACTTC.

This clone occurred a few times. The rearrangement joins TRBV20-1 to TRBJ2-1, with a tentative D call TRBD1 (6 bases). CDR3 size: 10 residues. Germline V CDR1 and CDR2: DFQATT, SNEGSKA (reference sequence). V lost 6 bases and J 15 bases, leaving 15 bases between the germline ends. CDR3 sequence (DNA): TGCAGTGCAAAGAGACAGGTTACGTTCTTC. Its translation: CSAKRQVTFF.

The rearrangement uses TRBV7-9 and TRBJ2-7; 8 bases fit TRBD1. CDR3 length equals 14 residues. Germline CDR1 SEHNR, CDR2 FQNEAQ (reference sequence). J gave up 4 bases and V 5 bases, and 7 bases lay outside the gene matches. The CDR3 reads CASSPDRVVYEQYF. The CDR3 coding sequence is TGTGCCAGCAGCCCGGACAGGGTGGTTTACGAGCAGTACTTC.

This clone was observed a handful of times. This chain connects TRBV4-3 to TRBJ2-7; D possibly corresponds to TRBD1 (6 bases). Trimming pared 0 bases from V and 2 bases from J, leaving 8 bases between. Germline assignment: CDR1 LGHNA and CDR2 YSLEER. The CDR3 contains 14 residues. The CDR3 DNA sequence: TGCGCCAGCAGCCAAGATCACAGGGCCTACGAGCAGTACTTC. The encoded protein is CASSQDHRAYEQYF.

V and J are TRBV13 and TRBJ2-3, with D possibly TRBD2 on 5 matching bases. V shed 2 bases and J shed 7 bases, with 10 bases lying between them. The CDR3 is made up of 13 amino acids. CDR1 and CDR2 from the germline V gene are PRHDT and FYEKMQ (reference sequence). The CDR3 is CASSLREKNTQYF. The CDR3 coding sequence is TGTGCCAGCAGCTTAAGGGAGAAAAATACGCAGTATTTT.

The V gene is TRBV5-1, the J gene TRBJ1-5, with D uncertain. CDR3 length: 13 residues. CDR1 is SGHRS, CDR2 YFSETQ, per germline. Trimming pared 4 bases from V and 0 bases from J, leaving 5 bases between. Here the CDR3 reads CASSQYSNQPQHF. The CDR3 region has the DNA TGCGCCAGCAGCCAGTATAGCAATCAGCCCCAGCATTTT.

The chain couples TRBV5-6 to TRBJ2-5; 8 positions agree with TRBD1. The DNA end lines up better with TRBJ2-7; the J call may be wrong. Germline loops: CDR1 SGHDT, CDR2 YYEEEE. The CDR3 is 15 amino acids. The CDR3 spells CASSFRDRPFYEQYF. The CDR3 coding sequence is TGTGCCAGCAGCTTTCGGGACAGGCCTTTCTACGAGCAGTACTTC.

CDR3 region: CASSLTSRDTQYF. Written as DNA, the CDR3 is TGCGCCAGCAGCTTGACTAGCCGAGATACGCAGTATTTT. This chain connects TRBV5-1 to TRBJ2-3, with D tentatively TRBD2 (6 bases). The CDR3 is 13 amino acids. The V end was cut by 1 base, the J end by 5 bases, with 8 bases between. Germline-derived CDR1 and CDR2 are SGHRS and YFSETQ. Together with reference TRBV5-1 and TRBJ2-3, the CDR3 gives the full variable domain: KAGVTQTPRYLIKTRGQQVTLSCSPISGHRSVSWYQQTPGQGLQFLFEYFSETQRNKGNFPGRFSGRQFSNSRSEMNVSTLELGDSALYLCASSLTSRDTQYFGPGTRLTVL.

The chain is built from TRBV19 and TRBJ2-1; D is unclear. Germline CDR1 LNHDA, CDR2 SQIVND (reference sequence). Trimming took off 5 bases at V and 7 bases at J, with 18 bases between the two ends. CDR3 length equals 15 residues. The CDR3 spells CASSPPLGGRNEQFF. Written as DNA, the CDR3 is TGTGCCAGTAGTCCGCCCCTTGGCGGAAGGAATGAGCAGTTCTTC.

V usage is TRBV7-2 and J usage is TRBJ2-3; 13 bases line up with TRBD2. Germline CDR1 is SGHTA and CDR2 is FQGNSA. CDR3 length: 17 amino acids. V shed 5 bases, J shed 0 bases, and the junction held 5 bases outside the gene matches. In DNA form, the CDR3 reads TGTGCCAGCAGCCGGACTAGCGGGGGTACCAGCACAGATACGCAGTATTTT. This gives the protein CASSRTSGGTSTDTQYF.

The sample holds a few counts of this clone. This chain uses TRBV19 with TRBJ2-6; D uncertain. V dropped 0 bases and J dropped 1 base, with 7 bases sitting between them. The germline CDR1 and CDR2 sequences are LNHDA and SQIVND (reference sequence). The CDR3 contains 16 residues. CDR3 sequence (DNA): TGTGCCAGTAGTATAGAAGGCGGATCTGGGGCCAACGTCCTGACTTTC. Amino acid sequence: CASSIEGGSGANVLTF.

This clone was counted only a few times. The chain links TRBV7-9 to TRBJ2-1; the match to TRBD1 covers 8 bases. CDR1 SEHNR and CDR2 FQNEAQ come from the germline V gene (reference sequence). The junction had 3 bases not matched to a gene; V was cut back by 10 bases and J by 1 base. This CDR3 spans 13 amino acids. In DNA form, the CDR3 reads TGTGCCACCGGACAGGGTTCCTACAATGAGCAGTTCTTC. It translates to CATGQGSYNEQFF.

The V gene is TRBV28, the J gene TRBJ2-1; possible D gene TRBD2, 5 bases. CDR1 is MDHEN, CDR2 SYDVKM, per germline. The CDR3 extends over 12 amino acids. Trimming removed 5 bases from V and 9 bases from J, with 11 bases in between. Here the CDR3 reads CASSRRSGEQFF. CDR3 coding DNA: TGTGCCAGCAGTCGGAGGTCCGGTGAGCAGTTCTTC.

The chain couples TRBV5-6 to TRBJ2-3, with D possibly matching TRBD1 (5 bases). Per the germline V gene, CDR1 is SGHDT and CDR2 is YYEEEE. The CDR3 is 15 residues long. V dropped 1 base and J dropped 0 bases, with 9 bases sitting between them. As DNA, the CDR3 is TGTGCCAGCAGCTTGTATGGGGCCAGCACAGATACGCAGTATTTT. Translation gives CASSLYGASTDTQYF.

The table lists this clone with a few counts. The chain recombines TRBV9 with TRBJ2-7; 10 bases fit TRBD1. V was pared by 2 bases and J by 3 bases, with 5 bases of the junction left unmatched. Germline loops: CDR1 SGDLS, CDR2 YYNGEE. The CDR3 is 15 residues long. The CDR3 coding sequence is TGTGCCAGCAGCGTTACCGGGACAGGGGACTACGAGCAGTACTTC. It translates to CASSVTGTGDYEQYF.

This clone was seen only a few times. The V gene is TRBV5-1, the J gene TRBJ2-7; D might be TRBD2 (5 bases). Germline values: CDR1 SGHRS, CDR2 YFSETQ. This CDR3 comprises 13 residues. V was clipped by 2 bases and J by 1 base, with 7 bases between them. The CDR3 is CASSFSASYEQYF. The CDR3 DNA reads as TGCGCCAGCAGCTTTAGCGCTTCCTACGAGCAGTACTTC.

The V call is TRBV18, the J call TRBJ1-5, with TRBD1 identical over 10 bases. Germline V lookup: CDR1 KGHSH, CDR2 LQKENI. V lost 6 bases to trimming and J lost 9 bases; unmatched junction nucleotides: 11. CDR3 length: 15 amino acids. The chain's CDR3 is CASSDARDRGGPQHF. The CDR3 DNA is TGTGCCAGCTCGGACGCGAGGGACAGGGGTGGGCCCCAGCATTTT.

This clone has only a few counts. This rearrangement joins TRBV7-2 to TRBJ2-7, with 8 bases that match TRBD2. The length of the CDR3 is 13 residues. Germline-derived CDR1 and CDR2 are SGHTA and FQGNSA. Trimming took 2 bases from V and 4 from J; bases not matched to a gene: 1. This CDR3 reads CASSLSGGYEQYF. CDR3 DNA sequence: TGTGCCAGCAGCTTAAGCGGGGGTTACGAGCAGTACTTC.

The chain links TRBV9 to TRBJ2-1; the match to TRBD2 covers 15 bases. This CDR3 has 18 amino acids. The trim removed 2 bases at V and 7 bases at J, leaving 10 bases unmatched. Germline CDR1 is SGDLS and CDR2 is YYNGEE. The CDR3 DNA sequence: TGTGCCAGCAGCGTGCGGACTAGCGGGGGGGCTCGTTTGAATGAGCAGTTCTTC. It codes for CASSVRTSGGARLNEQFF.

This sequence joins TRBV4-2 and TRBJ2-7, with no clear D. Between the trimmed V and J ends, which lost 1 base and 5 bases, there was a span of 12 bases. From germline, CDR1 is LGHNA and CDR2 YNFKEQ. This CDR3 is 14 amino acids long. CDR3 loop: CASSQADSPDEQYF. CDR3 nucleotide sequence: TGTGCCAGCAGCCAAGCAGACTCTCCTGACGAGCAGTACTTC.

The CDR3 DNA reads as TGCGCCAGCAGCCCAGGACTAGCGGGAGGGAGCACGCAGTATTTT. Its translation is CASSPGLAGGSTQYF. V gene TRBV4-1 combines with J gene TRBJ2-3; TRBD2 agrees at 15 bases. CDR1 is MGHRA and CDR2 is YSYEKL in the germline V gene. The trim removed 4 bases at V and 9 bases at J, leaving 5 bases unmatched. The CDR3 consists of 15 residues.

A few counts support this clone. The chain links TRBV10-3 to TRBJ2-2; a weak D match, TRBD2 (5 bases). The V end was cut by 5 bases, the J end by 1 base, with 11 bases between. This CDR3 has 15 amino acids. Looked up from germline, CDR1 is ENHRY and CDR2 is SYGVKD. As DNA, the CDR3 is TGTGCCATCAGTCAGAGGGCGGGGAACACCGGGGAGCTGTTTTTT. Translated, it gives CAISQRAGNTGELFF.